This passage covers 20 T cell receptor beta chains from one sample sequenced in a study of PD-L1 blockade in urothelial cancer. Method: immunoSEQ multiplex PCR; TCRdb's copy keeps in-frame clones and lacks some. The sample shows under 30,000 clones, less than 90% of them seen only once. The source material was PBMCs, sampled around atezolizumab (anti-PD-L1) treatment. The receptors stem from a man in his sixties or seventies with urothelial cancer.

The CDR3 sequence is CSVDTSILPTSGSEETQYF. As DNA, the CDR3 is TGCAGCGTTGATACCTCGATCCTTCCGACTAGCGGGAGTGAAGAGACCCAGTACTTC. This rearrangement joins TRBV29-1 to TRBJ2-5; 12 nucleotides match TRBD2. After removal of 3 bases from V and 3 bases from J, the junction contained 17 bases not matched to a gene. This CDR3 is 19 amino acids long. Germline V CDR1 and CDR2: SQVTM, ANQGSEA.

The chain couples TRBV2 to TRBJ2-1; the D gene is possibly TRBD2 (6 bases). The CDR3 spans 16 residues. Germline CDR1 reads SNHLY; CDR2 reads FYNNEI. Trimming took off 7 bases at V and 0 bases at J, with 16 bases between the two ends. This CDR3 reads CASITEGWSSYNEQFF. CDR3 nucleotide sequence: TGTGCCAGCATAACGGAGGGATGGAGCTCCTACAATGAGCAGTTCTTC.

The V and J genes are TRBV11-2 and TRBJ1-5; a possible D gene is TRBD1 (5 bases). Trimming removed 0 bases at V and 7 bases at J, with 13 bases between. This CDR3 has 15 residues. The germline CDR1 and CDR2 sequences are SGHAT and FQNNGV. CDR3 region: CASSLDSGHFQPQHF. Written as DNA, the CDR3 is TGTGCCAGCAGCTTAGATAGTGGACATTTCCAGCCCCAGCATTTT.

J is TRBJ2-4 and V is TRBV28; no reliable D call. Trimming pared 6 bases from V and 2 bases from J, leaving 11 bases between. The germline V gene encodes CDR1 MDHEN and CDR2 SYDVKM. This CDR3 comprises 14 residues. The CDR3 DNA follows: TGTGCCAGCAGGGGCCAGGTGACCAAAAACATTCAGTACTTC. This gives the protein CASRGQVTKNIQYF.

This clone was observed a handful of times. DNA of the CDR3: TGTGCCAGCTCACCAACAGCTAGCGGGGGGTCCGGGGAGCAGTACTTC. Translating it yields CASSPTASGGSGEQYF. This rearrangement joins TRBV18 to TRBJ2-7, with 11 bases aligning to TRBD2. After removal of 2 bases from V and 7 bases from J, the junction contained 10 bases not matched to a gene. CDR3 length: 16 residues. Looked up from germline, CDR1 is KGHSH and CDR2 is LQKENI. Complete variable domain (other parts from reference TRBV18 and TRBJ2-7): NAGVMQNPRHLVRRRGQEARLRCSPMKGHSHVYWYRQLPEEGLKFMVYLQKENIIDESGMPKERFSAEFPKEGPSILRIQQVVRGDSAAYFCASSPTASGGSGEQYFGPGTRLTVT.

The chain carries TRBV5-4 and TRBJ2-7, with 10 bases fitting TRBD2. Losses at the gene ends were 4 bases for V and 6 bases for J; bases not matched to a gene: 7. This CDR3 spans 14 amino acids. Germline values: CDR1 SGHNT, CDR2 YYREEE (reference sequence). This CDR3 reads CASSATSGVPEQYF. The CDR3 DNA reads TGTGCCAGCAGCGCTACTAGCGGGGTGCCCGAGCAGTACTTC.

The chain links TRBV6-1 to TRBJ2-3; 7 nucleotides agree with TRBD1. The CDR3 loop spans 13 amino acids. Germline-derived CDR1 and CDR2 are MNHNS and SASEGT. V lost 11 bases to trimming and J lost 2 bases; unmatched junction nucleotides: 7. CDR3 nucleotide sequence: TGTGCCGGAATGGACAGGTTCACAGATACGCAGTATTTT. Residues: CAGMDRFTDTQYF.

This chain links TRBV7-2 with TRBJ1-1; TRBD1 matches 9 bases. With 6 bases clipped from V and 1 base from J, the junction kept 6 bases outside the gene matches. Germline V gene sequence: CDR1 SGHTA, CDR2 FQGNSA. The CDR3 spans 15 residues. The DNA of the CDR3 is TGTGCCAGCAGGGAACAGGGGGCAGGGAACACTGAAGCTTTCTTT. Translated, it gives CASREQGAGNTEAFF.

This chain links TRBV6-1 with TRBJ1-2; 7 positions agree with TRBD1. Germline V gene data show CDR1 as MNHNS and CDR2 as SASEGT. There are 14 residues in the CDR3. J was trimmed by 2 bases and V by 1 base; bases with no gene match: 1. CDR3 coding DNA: TGTGCCAGCAGTGAAGGGGACAGAAACTATGGCTACACCTTC. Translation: CASSEGDRNYGYTF.

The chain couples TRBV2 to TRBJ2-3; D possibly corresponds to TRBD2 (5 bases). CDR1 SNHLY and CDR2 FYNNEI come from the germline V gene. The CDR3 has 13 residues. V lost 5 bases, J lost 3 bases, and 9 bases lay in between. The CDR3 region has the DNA TGTGCCAGCAGTATAGCGAGAACAGATACGCAGTATTTT. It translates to CASSIARTDTQYF.

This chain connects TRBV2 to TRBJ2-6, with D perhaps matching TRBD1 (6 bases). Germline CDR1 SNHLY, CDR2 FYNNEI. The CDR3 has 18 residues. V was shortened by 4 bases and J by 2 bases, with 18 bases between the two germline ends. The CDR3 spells CASSVLRQDSTGANVLTF. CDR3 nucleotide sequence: TGTGCCAGCAGTGTCCTACGACAGGATTCCACTGGGGCCAACGTCCTGACTTTC. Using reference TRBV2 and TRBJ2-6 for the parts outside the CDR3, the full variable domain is EPEVTQTPSHQVTQMGQEVILRCVPISNHLYFYWYRQILGQKVEFLVSFYNNEISEKSEIFDDQFSVERPDGSNFTLKIRSTKLEDSAMYFCASSVLRQDSTGANVLTFGAGSRLTVL.

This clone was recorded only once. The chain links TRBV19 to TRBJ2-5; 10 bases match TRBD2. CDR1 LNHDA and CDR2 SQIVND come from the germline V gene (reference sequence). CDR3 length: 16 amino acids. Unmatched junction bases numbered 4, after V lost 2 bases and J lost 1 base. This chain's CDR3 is CASSIIGLAVQETQYF. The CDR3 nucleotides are TGTGCCAGTAGTATAATAGGACTAGCGGTCCAAGAGACCCAGTACTTC. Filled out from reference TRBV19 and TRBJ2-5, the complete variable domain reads DGGITQSPKYLFRKEGQNVTLSCEQNLNHDAMYWYRQDPGQGLRLIYYSQIVNDFQKGDIAEGYSVSREKKESFPLTVTSAQKNPTAFYLCASSIIGLAVQETQYFGPGTRLLVL.

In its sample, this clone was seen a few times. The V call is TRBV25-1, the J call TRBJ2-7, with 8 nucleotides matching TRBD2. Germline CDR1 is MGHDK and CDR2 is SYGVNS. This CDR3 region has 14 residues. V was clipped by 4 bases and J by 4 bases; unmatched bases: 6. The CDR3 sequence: CASSGQREIYEQYF. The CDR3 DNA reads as TGTGCCAGCAGTGGCCAGCGGGAGATATACGAGCAGTACTTC.

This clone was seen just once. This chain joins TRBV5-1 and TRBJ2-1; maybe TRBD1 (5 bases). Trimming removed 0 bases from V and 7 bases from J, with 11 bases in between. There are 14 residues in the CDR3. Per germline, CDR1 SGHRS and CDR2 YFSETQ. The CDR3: CASSLGTSYNEQFF. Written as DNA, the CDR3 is TGCGCCAGCAGCTTGGGGACATCTTATAATGAGCAGTTCTTC.

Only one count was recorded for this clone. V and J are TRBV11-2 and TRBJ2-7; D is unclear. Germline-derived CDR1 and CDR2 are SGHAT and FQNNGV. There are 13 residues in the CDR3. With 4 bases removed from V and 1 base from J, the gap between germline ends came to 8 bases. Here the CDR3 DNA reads TGTGCCAGCAGCTGGGCAGATTCCTACGAGCAGTACTTC. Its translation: CASSWADSYEQYF.

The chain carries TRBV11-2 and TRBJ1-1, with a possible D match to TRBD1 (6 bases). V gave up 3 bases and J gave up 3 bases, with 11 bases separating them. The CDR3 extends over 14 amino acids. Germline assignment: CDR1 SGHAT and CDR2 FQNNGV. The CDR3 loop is CASSFTGRDTEAFF. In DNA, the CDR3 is TGTGCCAGCAGCTTCACAGGGAGGGACACTGAAGCTTTCTTT.

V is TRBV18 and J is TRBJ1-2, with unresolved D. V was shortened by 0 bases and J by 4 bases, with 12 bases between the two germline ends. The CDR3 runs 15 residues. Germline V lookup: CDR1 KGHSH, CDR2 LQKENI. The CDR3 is CASSPPSSLSYGYTF. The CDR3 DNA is TGTGCCAGCTCACCACCGTCGAGTCTTAGCTATGGCTACACCTTC.

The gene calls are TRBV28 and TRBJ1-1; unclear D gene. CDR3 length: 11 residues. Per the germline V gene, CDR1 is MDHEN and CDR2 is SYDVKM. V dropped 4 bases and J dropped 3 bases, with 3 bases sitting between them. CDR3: CASSSDTEAFF. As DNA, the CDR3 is TGTGCCAGCAGTTCGGACACTGAAGCTTTCTTT.

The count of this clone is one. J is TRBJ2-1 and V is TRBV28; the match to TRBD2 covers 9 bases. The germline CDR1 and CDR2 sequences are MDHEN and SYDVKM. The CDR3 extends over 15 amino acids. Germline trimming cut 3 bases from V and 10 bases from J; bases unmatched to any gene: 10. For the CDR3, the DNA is TGTGCCAGCAGTTTCTTGAGCGGGAGGCCAAAAGAGCAGTTCTTC. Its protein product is CASSFLSGRPKEQFF.

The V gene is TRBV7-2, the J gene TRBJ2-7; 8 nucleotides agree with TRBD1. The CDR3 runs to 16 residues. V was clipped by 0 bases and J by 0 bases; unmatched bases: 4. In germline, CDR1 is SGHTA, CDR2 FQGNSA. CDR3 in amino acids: CASSLAWTGHSYEQYF. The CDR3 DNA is TGTGCCAGCAGCTTAGCGTGGACAGGGCACTCCTACGAGCAGTACTTC.